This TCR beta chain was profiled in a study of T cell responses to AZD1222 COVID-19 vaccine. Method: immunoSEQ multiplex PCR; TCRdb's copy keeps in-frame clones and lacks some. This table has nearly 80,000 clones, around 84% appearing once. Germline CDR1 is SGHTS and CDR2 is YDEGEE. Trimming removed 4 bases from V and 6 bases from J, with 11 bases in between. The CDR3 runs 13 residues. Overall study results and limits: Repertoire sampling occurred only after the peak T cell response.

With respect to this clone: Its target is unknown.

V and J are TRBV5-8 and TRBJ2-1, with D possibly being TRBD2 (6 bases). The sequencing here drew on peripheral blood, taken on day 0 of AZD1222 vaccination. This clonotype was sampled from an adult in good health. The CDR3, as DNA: TGTGCCAGCAGCCGACTAGTATCCAATGAGCAGTTCTTC. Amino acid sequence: CASSRLVSNEQFF.